What follows are 6 T cell receptor beta chains derived from one specimen sequenced in a study of T cells in women clearing cervical HPV infection. TCRdb keeps only in-frame clones here, not all; method: immunoSEQ multiplex PCR. The repertoire table contains approximately 20,000 clones. Sequencing was done on a sample of blood buffy coat. Source of these receptors: a woman between 18 and 70 years old with a cervical HPV16 infection that either progressed to CIN3+ or cleared (not recorded which).

On this clone itself: The CDR3 goes on 3 residues after the read ends, and that part is filled in from the germline J gene. This chain uses TRBV18 with TRBJ1-2, with no clear D. The germline V gene has CDR1 KGHSH and CDR2 LQKENI. The CDR3 length is 12 residues. V lost 2 bases and J lost 5, with 6 bases in between. CDR3 residues: CASSPNPYGYTF. Partial CDR3 DNA: TGTGCCAGCTCACCAAATCCATATGGC.

As for this clone: The DNA ends 3 residues before the CDR3 does, and the rest of the CDR3 is filled in from the germline J gene. The chain is built from TRBV11-2 and TRBJ1-1, with 7 bases identical to TRBD1. The CDR3 is 13 residues long. Unmatched junction bases numbered 6, after V lost 4 bases and J lost 7 bases. Germline V gives CDR1 SGHAT, CDR2 FQNNGV. Partial CDR3 DNA: TGTGCCAGCAGCTCCTGGGGGGACAGTGAA. Its translation is CASSSWGDSE. In full, the CDR3 is CASSSWGDSEAFF.

A remark on this clone: Read coverage stops 3 residues before the CDR3 terminus; the germline J gene supplies the remainder. The J gene is TRBJ2-7, the V gene TRBV9; 7 positions agree with TRBD1. With 4 bases clipped from V and 3 bases from J, the junction kept 7 bases outside the gene matches. This CDR3 has 14 amino acids. CDR1 SGDLS and CDR2 YYNGEE come from the germline V gene. CDR3 DNA, as far as it was read: TGTGCCAGCAGCCGACAGGGACAATACTACGAG. Its protein is CASSRQGQYYE. The full CDR3 protein reads CASSRQGQYYEQYF.

Partial CDR3 DNA: TGCGCCAGCAGCTTGGAAGGGGACTACACCGGGGAG. Translating it yields CASSLEGDYTGE. The CDR3 in its entirety is CASSLEGDYTGELFF. The V and J genes are TRBV5-1 and TRBJ2-2; the D gene is possibly TRBD2 (6 bases). The missing CDR3 end, 3 residues past where the read stops, is filled in from the germline J gene. The V end was cut by 0 bases, the J end by 3 bases, with 9 bases between. This CDR3 spans 15 amino acids. Germline assignment: CDR1 SGHRS and CDR2 YFSETQ.

On this clone: The sequenced fragment ends 3 residues before the CDR3 boundary, so the rest is inferred from the germline J gene. The chain is built from TRBV18 and TRBJ2-7; TRBD1 aligns across 7 bases. The CDR3 is made up of 15 amino acids. Germline assignment: CDR1 KGHSH and CDR2 LQKENI. V lost 5 bases and J lost 2; bases outside the gene matches: 9. CDR3 residues: CASSKMGTVTYEQYF. CDR3 DNA, as far as it was read: TGTGCCAGCTCAAAAATGGGGACAGTCACCTACGAG.

Turning to this clone: Coverage ceases 3 residues before the CDR3 finishes, and the germline J gene fills in the end. The chain uses TRBV6-1 and TRBJ2-3; 10 bases are shared with TRBD2. The length of the CDR3 is 15 residues. The germline gives CDR1 MNHNS, CDR2 SASEGT. V shed 4 bases and J 6 bases; nucleotides not matched to a gene: 7. CDR3 protein: CASSVLAGAGDTQYF. Incomplete CDR3 DNA: TGTGCCAGCAGTGTCCTAGCGGGGGCTGGGGATACG.